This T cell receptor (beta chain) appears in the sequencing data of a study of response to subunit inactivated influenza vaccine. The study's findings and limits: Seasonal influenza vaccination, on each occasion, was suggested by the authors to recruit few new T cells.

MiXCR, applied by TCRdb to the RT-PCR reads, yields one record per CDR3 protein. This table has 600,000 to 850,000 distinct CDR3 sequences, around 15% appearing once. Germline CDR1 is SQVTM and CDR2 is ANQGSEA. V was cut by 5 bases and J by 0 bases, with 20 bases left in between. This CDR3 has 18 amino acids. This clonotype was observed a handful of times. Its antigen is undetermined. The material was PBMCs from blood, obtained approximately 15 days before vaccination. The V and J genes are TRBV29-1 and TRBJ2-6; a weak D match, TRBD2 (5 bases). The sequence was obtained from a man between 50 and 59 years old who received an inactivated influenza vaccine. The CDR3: CSVTNRDQIYSGANVLTF. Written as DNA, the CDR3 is TGCAGCGTTACAAACCGGGATCAAATATACTCTGGGGCCAACGTCCTGACTTTC.